This entry is about one T cell receptor beta chain. The antigen is not known. Germline CDR1 ENHRY, CDR2 SYGVKD. V dropped 0 bases and J dropped 6; count of bases not matched to a gene: 4. The CDR3 consists of 16 residues. The patients' disease, urothelial carcinoma, was locally advanced or metastatic. Synthetic TCR analog templates were added to each PCR reaction. Clones were sequenced by immunoSEQ multiplex PCR, and TCRdb holds only the in-frame ones, with some missing. Of about 100,000 clones detected, 91% appear once; the ten largest clones hold around 0.9%. The data belong to a study of PD-L1 blockade in urothelial cancer. Whole-study results and caveats: Prediction of better survival came from below-median pretreatment blood TCR clonality.

The V gene is TRBV10-3, the J gene TRBJ2-2; 10 nucleotides line up with TRBD2. The sequence was collected from a woman of 80 years or more with urothelial cancer. Material: PBMCs, obtained around atezolizumab (anti-PD-L1) treatment. The CDR3 sequence is CAISESLSGRSGELFF. DNA for the CDR3: TGTGCCATCAGTGAGTCTCTTAGCGGGAGGTCCGGGGAGCTGTTTTTT.